A selection of T cell receptor beta chains follows, all from one sample in a study of OX40 agonist ivuxolimab in advanced cancers. Profiled with immunoSEQ multiplex PCR; TCRdb holds only in-frame clones, not every one. The sample comprises just over 90,000 clones, 92% of which are singletons, and about 3.6% rests with the top ten. Source: CD4+ or CD8+ T cells sorted from blood, taken in a trial of the OX40 agonist ivuxolimab. Receptors originate from an adult with an advanced solid tumor such as melanoma, head and neck, liver or kidney cancer. Both conserved end residues are part of each CDR3. Fields, in order: V gene, D gene, clone size, J gene, CDR3 DNA, CDR3 protein. D genes are given only for firm matches. Not every row has a clone size; where given, it reads once, few, many or a size class.

TRBV5-5	TRBD1	NA	TRBJ1-5	TGTGCCAGCAGCCGAGGACAGGGACTAGTGGAGCCCCAGCATTTT	CASSRGQGLVEPQHF
TRBV27	TRBD2	NA	TRBJ2-3	TGTGCCAGCAGTCTCGGGACTAGCGGGGGGTTTACAGATACGCAGTATTTT	CASSLGTSGGFTDTQYF
TRBV19	NA	NA	TRBJ2-1	TGTGCCAGTAGTGGGCCCACGGAAGGGTACAATGAGCAGTTCTTC	CASSGPTEGYNEQFF
TRBV5-1	TRBD1	NA	TRBJ1-2	TGCGCCAGCAGCCTGGGGACAGGGGACTATGGCTACACCTTC	CASSLGTGDYGYTF
TRBV2	TRBD2	NA	TRBJ2-1	TGTGCCAGCAGCGAAAGAACTAGCGCCGAGCAGTTCTTC	CASSERTSAEQFF
TRBV7-3	NA	once	TRBJ2-2	TGTGCCAGCAGCTTAGGGTACTACACCGGGGAGCTGTTTTTT	CASSLGYYTGELFF
TRBV6-5	NA	NA	TRBJ2-5	TGTGCCAGCAGTTACGCCCTAGGGGGGGAGACCCAGTACTTC	CASSYALGGETQYF
TRBV27	TRBD1	NA	TRBJ1-5	TGTGCCAGCAGTAGGACAGGGGGCCCAAATCAGCCCCAGCATTTT	CASSRTGGPNQPQHF
TRBV6-5	TRBD1	NA	TRBJ1-2	TGTGCCAGCAGTTACTCGGGGACAGGGGACCACACCTTC	CASSYSGTGDHTF
TRBV5-6	NA	NA	TRBJ1-2	TGTGCCAGCAGCTTGGGACAGACCGGGGGCTACACCTTC	CASSLGQTGGYTF
TRBV7-8	NA	NA	TRBJ2-3	TGTGCCAGCAGCTTAGCGCGAGTGAGCGGTCCAGATACGCAGTATTTT	CASSLARVSGPDTQYF
TRBV9	NA	NA	TRBJ2-6	TGTGCCAGCACTCAAGGGAGTGGGGCCAACGTCCTGACTTTC	CASTQGSGANVLTF
TRBV5-1	NA	NA	TRBJ2-7	TGCGCCAGCAGCTTGGATCTAGGGGATCAGAGCTACGAGCAGTACTTC	CASSLDLGDQSYEQYF
TRBV15	NA	NA	TRBJ1-1	TGTGCCACCAGCACGTTCGGAGGAGGGTGGACTGAAGCTTTCTTT	CATSTFGGGWTEAFF
TRBV30	NA	NA	TRBJ2-7	TGTGCCTGGAGTGTGTCAGGTAGCTCCTACGAGCAGTACTTC	CAWSVSGSSYEQYF
TRBV19	TRBD1	NA	TRBJ2-4	TGTGCCAGTAGTATAGATCTACTGACAGGGTCCAAAAACATTCAGTACTTC	CASSIDLLTGSKNIQYF
TRBV28	TRBD2	NA	TRBJ2-3	TGTGCCAGCTCCAAACCCTACCCTAGCGGATATAGCACAGATACGCAGTATTTT	CASSKPYPSGYSTDTQYF
TRBV6-4	TRBD1	NA	TRBJ1-2	TGTGCCAGCAGCCCGGGACAGGGGCCCTATGGCTACACCTTC	CASSPGQGPYGYTF
TRBV7-2	NA	NA	TRBJ2-7	TGTGCCAGCAGTCCCGGGTGGTACGGACGCCGAGAAAGCTACGAGCAGTACTTC	CASSPGWYGRRESYEQYF
TRBV14	NA	NA	TRBJ2-7	TGTGCCAGCACCCAGTGGGGGATGGGCGAGCAGTACTTC	CASTQWGMGEQYF
TRBV7-9	NA	NA	TRBJ2-7	TGTGCCAGCAGCCTCGACTACGAGCAGTACTTC	CASSLDYEQYF
TRBV5-6	NA	NA	TRBJ2-7	TGTGCCAGCAGCTCCTCTTGGGGCGGGCAGTACTTC	CASSSSWGGQYF
TRBV11-2	NA	NA	TRBJ2-4	TGTGCCAGCAGCTTAGATACCCTAACCGGGGCCAAAAACATTCAGTACTTC	CASSLDTLTGAKNIQYF
TRBV28	NA	NA	TRBJ2-4	TGTGCCAGCAGTTTTCCCACCTCTCTGAAAGAGGGGGGGAGGGGGGCCAAAAACATTCAGTACTTC	CASSFPTSLKEGGRGAKNIQYF
TRBV20-1	NA	NA	TRBJ1-2	TGCAAAATGACAGTGTATGGCTACACCTTC	CKMTVYGYTF
TRBV29-1	NA	NA	TRBJ1-1	TGCAGCGTAGCTTTTGGCAGGGCAAGAAACACTGAAGCTTTCTTT	CSVAFGRARNTEAFF
TRBV5-6	NA	NA	TRBJ2-1	TGTGCCAGCAGCTTCCAGAGCTCCTACAATGAGCAGTTCTTC	CASSFQSSYNEQFF